The 20 T cell receptor beta chains below were found in one sample sequenced in a study of siplizumab effects on memory and regulatory T cells. Measured with immunoSEQ multiplex PCR; TCRdb has only the in-frame clones, and not every one. The sample shows under 85,000 clones, 88% of them seen only once. Material for sequencing was Tregs sorted from blood. The source of these receptors is a human donor in good health.

This clone was detected only once. The rearrangement links TRBV9 to TRBJ1-5; 9 bases are a match to TRBD1. Per the germline V gene, CDR1 is SGDLS and CDR2 is YYNGEE. The CDR3 spans 17 residues. J lost 4 bases, V lost 0 bases, and 8 bases had no gene match. The DNA of the CDR3 is TGTGCCAGCAGCGTAGGCCCCCGACAGGGGGGGAATCAGCCCCAGCATTTT. Translated, it gives CASSVGPRQGGNQPQHF.

The chain carries TRBV2 and TRBJ2-1; tentative D call: TRBD1 (6 bases). V lost 11 bases and J 14 bases, leaving 13 bases between the germline ends. CDR1 and CDR2 from the germline V gene are SNHLY and FYNNEI. CDR3 length: 9 residues. The CDR3 region is CASGVEEFF. The DNA for the CDR3 is TGTGCCTCAGGGGTCGAGGAGTTCTTC. The full variable domain, rest sourced from reference TRBV2 and TRBJ2-1, is EPEVTQTPSHQVTQMGQEVILRCVPISNHLYFYWYRQILGQKVEFLVSFYNNEISEKSEIFDDQFSVERPDGSNFTLKIRSTKLEDSAMYFCASGVEEFFGPGTRLTVL.

This rearrangement joins TRBV9 to TRBJ1-1; D not certain. Germline CDR1 SGDLS, CDR2 YYNGEE. The length of the CDR3 is 13 residues. The V and J ends lost 5 bases and 1 base respectively, with 9 bases between them. The chain's CDR3 is CASRKYQNTEAFF. DNA of the CDR3: TGTGCCAGCAGAAAATATCAGAACACTGAAGCTTTCTTT.

This sequence joins TRBV7-9 and TRBJ1-4; D uncertain. There are 13 residues in the CDR3. Germline CDR1 SEHNR, CDR2 FQNEAQ (reference sequence). V lost 5 bases and J 6 bases, leaving 10 bases between the germline ends. The CDR3 loop reads CASSLQPYEKLFF. The CDR3 nucleotides read TGTGCCAGCAGCCTCCAACCTTATGAAAAACTGTTTTTT.

This chain connects TRBV5-1 to TRBJ2-7; D uncertain. V was clipped by 0 bases and J by 2 bases, with 9 bases between them. From germline, CDR1 is SGHRS and CDR2 YFSETQ. This CDR3 spans 14 amino acids. CDR3 bases: TGCGCCAGCAGCTTGGGGACCGATACCTACGAGCAGTACTTC. Its translation is CASSLGTDTYEQYF.

V and J are TRBV6-5 and TRBJ2-7; tentative D call: TRBD2 (5 bases). The CDR3 is 15 amino acids. The V and J ends lost 8 bases and 2 bases respectively, with 19 bases between them. Per germline, CDR1 MNHEY and CDR2 SVGAGI. CDR3 sequence (DNA): TGTGCCAGCGCTCGTCCGGCTAGCCCACCCTACGAGCAGTACTTC. It codes for CASARPASPPYEQYF.

The gene calls are TRBV18 and TRBJ2-5; D is perhaps TRBD1 (5 bases). The CDR3 length is 14 residues. Germline CDR1 reads KGHSH; CDR2 reads LQKENI. V lost 9 bases, J lost 4 bases, and 18 bases lay in between. CDR3 coding DNA: TGTGCCAGTCGCCGAACTCCCACAGGAGAGACCCAGTACTTC. It encodes CASRRTPTGETQYF.

The chain is built from TRBV29-1 and TRBJ1-2; no clear D. This CDR3 is built from 11 residues. V dropped 2 bases and J dropped 8 bases, with 9 bases sitting between them. CDR1 SQVTM and CDR2 ANQGSEA come from the germline V gene. CDR3 amino acids: CSVEWYGGYTF. For the CDR3, the DNA is TGCAGCGTTGAATGGTACGGCGGCTACACCTTC.

The rearrangement joins TRBV15 to TRBJ2-1, with TRBD2 matching over 11 bases. The CDR3 covers 15 residues. CDR1 is LNHNV and CDR2 is YYDKDF in the germline V gene (reference sequence). Unmatched junction bases numbered 5, after V lost 5 bases and J lost 5 bases. The CDR3 region has the DNA TGTGCCACCAGCCCGGGACTAGCGGCCGACAATGAGCAGTTCTTC. Protein sequence: CATSPGLAADNEQFF.

The chain couples TRBV9 to TRBJ2-4, with D perhaps given as TRBD1 or TRBD2 (5 bases each). The V end lost 3 bases, the J end lost 9 bases, and 19 bases lay between the germline ends. The CDR3 spans 15 residues. Germline loops: CDR1 SGDLS, CDR2 YYNGEE. Here the CDR3 reads CASSESPRGDGIQYF. In DNA form, the CDR3 reads TGTGCCAGCAGCGAGAGCCCAAGGGGAGACGGCATTCAGTACTTC.

The chain carries TRBV9 and TRBJ2-7; D is possibly TRBD1 or TRBD2 (5 bases each). Looked up from germline, CDR1 is SGDLS and CDR2 is YYNGEE. Between the trimmed V and J ends, which lost 2 bases and 5 bases, there was a span of 17 bases. CDR3 length: 15 amino acids. The CDR3 protein is CASSVSGTNRDEQYF. CDR3 nucleotide sequence: TGTGCCAGCAGCGTCTCAGGGACCAACCGGGACGAGCAGTACTTC.

The V and J genes are TRBV15 and TRBJ2-3, with D hard to call. Trimming took 3 bases from V and 0 from J, leaving 4 bases between them. Germline V gives CDR1 LNHNV, CDR2 YYDKDF (reference sequence). The CDR3 has 13 residues. Here the CDR3 reads CATSSASTDTQYF. The CDR3 nucleotides read TGTGCCACCAGCAGCGCTAGCACAGATACGCAGTATTTT. The full variable domain, completed using reference TRBV15 and TRBJ2-3, is DAMVIQNPRYQVTQFGKPVTLSCSQTLNHNVMYWYQQKSSQAPKLLFHYYDKDFNNEADTPDNFQSRRPNTSFCFLDIRSPGLGDTAMYLCATSSASTDTQYFGPGTRLTVL.

This rearrangement joins TRBV5-4 to TRBJ1-4, with 7 bases that match TRBD1. V was pared by 2 bases and J by 5 bases, with 6 bases of the junction left unmatched. The germline V gene encodes CDR1 SGHNT and CDR2 YYREEE (reference sequence). This CDR3 has 15 amino acids. CDR3 sequence reads: CASSFYGTVNEKLFF. The DNA for the CDR3 is TGTGCCAGCAGCTTCTACGGGACAGTGAATGAAAAACTGTTTTTT.

This chain joins TRBV10-2 and TRBJ1-1; the D gene is possibly TRBD1 (5 bases). Germline V gene sequence: CDR1 WSHSY, CDR2 SAAADI. This CDR3 comprises 13 residues. Trimming took 4 bases from V and 0 from J, leaving 6 bases between them. The CDR3 region is CASSGRVNTEAFF. The DNA for the CDR3 is TGCGCCAGCAGTGGCAGGGTGAACACTGAAGCTTTCTTT.

V and J are TRBV7-9 and TRBJ2-3; 11 bases agree with TRBD2. In germline, CDR1 is SEHNR, CDR2 FQNEAQ (reference sequence). This CDR3 is built from 14 residues. V lost 3 bases to trimming and J lost 5 bases; unmatched junction nucleotides: 1. CDR3 sequence (DNA): TGTGCCAGCAGCTTGACTAGCGGGGAAGATACGCAGTATTTT. Translated, it gives CASSLTSGEDTQYF.

The chain couples TRBV15 to TRBJ2-1; D not resolved. CDR3 size: 12 residues. Germline V CDR1 and CDR2: LNHNV, YYDKDF (reference sequence). V lost 4 bases, J lost 7 bases, and 8 bases lay in between. For the CDR3, the DNA is TGTGCCACCAGCACCTTTTTGAATGAGCAGTTCTTC. Translating it yields CATSTFLNEQFF.

The V gene is TRBV6-1, the J gene TRBJ1-1; D is undetermined. The V end lost 6 bases, the J end lost 1 base, and 9 bases lay between the germline ends. Germline V gene lookup returns CDR1 MNHNS and CDR2 SASEGT. This CDR3 spans 13 amino acids. In DNA form, the CDR3 reads TGTGCCAGCAGAGCTCGGGAGAACACTGAAGCTTTCTTT. It is translated as CASRARENTEAFF.

The chain recombines TRBV5-1 with TRBJ1-4; no reliable D call. V was pared by 2 bases and J by 5 bases, with 10 bases between. The CDR3 totals 14 residues. CDR1 is SGHRS and CDR2 is YFSETQ in the germline V gene. CDR3 sequence reads: CASSFDSINEKLFF. CDR3 sequence (DNA): TGCGCCAGCAGCTTTGACTCGATCAATGAAAAACTGTTTTTT.

This chain uses TRBV6-1 with TRBJ2-3; TRBD1 agrees at 7 bases. After removal of 6 bases from V and 2 bases from J, the junction contained 5 bases not matched to a gene. There are 14 residues in the CDR3. Germline CDR1 is MNHNS and CDR2 is SASEGT. The CDR3 sequence is CASRAGTATDTQYF. CDR3 bases: TGTGCCAGCAGAGCCGGGACAGCCACAGATACGCAGTATTTT.

The V gene is TRBV30, the J gene TRBJ2-7, with D possibly called TRBD1 or TRBD2 (6 bases each). Germline V gene sequence: CDR1 GTSNPN, CDR2 SVGIG (reference sequence). V lost 3 bases and J 1 base, leaving 13 bases between the germline ends. The CDR3 sequence is 14 residues long. The CDR3 DNA reads TGTGCCTGGAGCAGCAAGGGGGGTTCCTACGAGCAGTACTTC. This sequence encodes CAWSSKGGSYEQYF. Full variable domain (outside the CDR3, taken from reference TRBV30 and TRBJ2-7): SQTIHQWPATLVQPVGSPLSLECTVEGTSNPNLYWYRQAAGRGLQLLFYSVGIGQISSEVPQNLSASRPQDRQFILSSKKLLLSDSGFYLCAWSSKGGSYEQYFGPGTRLTVT.